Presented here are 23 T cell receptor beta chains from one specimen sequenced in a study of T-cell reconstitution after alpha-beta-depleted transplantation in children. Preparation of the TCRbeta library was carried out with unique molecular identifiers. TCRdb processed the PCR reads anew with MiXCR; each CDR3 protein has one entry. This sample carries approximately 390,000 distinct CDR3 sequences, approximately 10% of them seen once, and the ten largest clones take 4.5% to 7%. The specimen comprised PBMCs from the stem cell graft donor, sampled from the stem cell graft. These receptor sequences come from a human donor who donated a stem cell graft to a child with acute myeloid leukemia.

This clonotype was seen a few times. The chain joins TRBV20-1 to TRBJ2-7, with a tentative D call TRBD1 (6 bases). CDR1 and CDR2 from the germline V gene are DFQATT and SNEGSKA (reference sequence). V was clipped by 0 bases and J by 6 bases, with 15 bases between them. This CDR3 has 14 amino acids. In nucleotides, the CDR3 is TGCAGTGCTAGAGATCCCACAGGGTTAGGCGAGCAGTACTTC. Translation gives CSARDPTGLGEQYF.

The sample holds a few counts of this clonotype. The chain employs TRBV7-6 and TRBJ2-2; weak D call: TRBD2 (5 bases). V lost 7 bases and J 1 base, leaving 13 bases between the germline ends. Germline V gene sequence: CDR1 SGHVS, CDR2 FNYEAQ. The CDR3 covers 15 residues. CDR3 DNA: TGTGCCAGCAAAACGGGGTTTGGGAACACCGGGGAGCTGTTTTTT. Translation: CASKTGFGNTGELFF.

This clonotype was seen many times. Here the CDR3 reads CSAKRRNGETQYF. In nucleotides, the CDR3 is TGCAGTGCAAAGCGCAGGAATGGGGAGACCCAGTACTTC. The chain couples TRBV20-1 to TRBJ2-5; D ambiguous. V was pared by 6 bases and J by 5 bases, with 16 bases between. CDR1 DFQATT and CDR2 SNEGSKA come from the germline V gene (reference sequence). This CDR3 is 13 amino acids long.

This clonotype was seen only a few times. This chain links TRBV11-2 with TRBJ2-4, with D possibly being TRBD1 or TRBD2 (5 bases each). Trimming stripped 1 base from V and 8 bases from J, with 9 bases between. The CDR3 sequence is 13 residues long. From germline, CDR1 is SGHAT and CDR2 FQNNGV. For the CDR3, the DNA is TGTGCCAGCAGCTTAGCGGGGCTCGACATTCAGTACTTC. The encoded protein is CASSLAGLDIQYF.

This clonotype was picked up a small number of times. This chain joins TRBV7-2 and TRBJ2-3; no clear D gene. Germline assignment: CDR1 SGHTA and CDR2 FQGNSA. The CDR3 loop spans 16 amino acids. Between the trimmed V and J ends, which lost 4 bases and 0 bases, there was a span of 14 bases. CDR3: CASSSPFTQSTDTQYF. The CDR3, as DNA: TGTGCCAGCAGCTCCCCTTTCACCCAAAGCACAGATACGCAGTATTTT.

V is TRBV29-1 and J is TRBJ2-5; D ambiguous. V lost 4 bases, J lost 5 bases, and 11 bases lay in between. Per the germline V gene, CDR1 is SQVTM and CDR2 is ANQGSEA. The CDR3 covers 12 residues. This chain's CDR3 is CSVGAGWETQYF. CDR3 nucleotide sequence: TGCAGCGTTGGGGCAGGATGGGAGACCCAGTACTTC.

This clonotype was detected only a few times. The DNA of the CDR3 is TGTGCCAGTAGTCCCCGAAGCGGGAGACTCCCCTACGAGCAGTACTTC. Its translation: CASSPRSGRLPYEQYF. The chain is built from TRBV19 and TRBJ2-7, with TRBD2 matching over 8 bases. Unmatched junction bases numbered 11, after V lost 5 bases and J lost 2 bases. CDR1 and CDR2 from the germline V gene are LNHDA and SQIVND (reference sequence). This CDR3 spans 16 amino acids.

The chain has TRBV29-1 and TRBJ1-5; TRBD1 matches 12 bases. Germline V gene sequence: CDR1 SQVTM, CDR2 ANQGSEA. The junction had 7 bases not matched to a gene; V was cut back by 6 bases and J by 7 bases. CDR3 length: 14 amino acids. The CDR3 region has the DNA TGCAGCGTAAGGGACAGGGGGCTAGGACAGCCCCAGCATTTT. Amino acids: CSVRDRGLGQPQHF. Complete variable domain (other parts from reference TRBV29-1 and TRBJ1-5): SAVISQKPSRDICQRGTSLTIQCQVDSQVTMMFWYRQQPGQSLTLIATANQGSEATYESGFVIDKFPISRPNLTFSTLTVSNMSPEDSSIYLCSVRDRGLGQPQHFGDGTRLSIL.

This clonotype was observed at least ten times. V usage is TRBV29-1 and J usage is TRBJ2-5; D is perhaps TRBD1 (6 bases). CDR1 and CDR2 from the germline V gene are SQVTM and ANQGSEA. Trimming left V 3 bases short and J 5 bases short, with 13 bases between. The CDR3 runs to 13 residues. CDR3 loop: CSVEGQGKETQYF. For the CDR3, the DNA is TGCAGCGTTGAGGGGCAGGGGAAGGAGACCCAGTACTTC.

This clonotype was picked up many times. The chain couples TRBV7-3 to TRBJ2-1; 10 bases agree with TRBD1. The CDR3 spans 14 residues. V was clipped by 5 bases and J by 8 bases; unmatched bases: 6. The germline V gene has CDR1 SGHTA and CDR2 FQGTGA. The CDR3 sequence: CASSPGQGNDEQFF. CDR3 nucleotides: TGTGCCAGCAGCCCGGGACAGGGGAACGATGAGCAGTTCTTC.

CDR3 amino acids: CASSLPGQGGNEQFF. The DNA of the CDR3 is TGTGCCAGCAGCTTACCGGGGCAGGGGGGCAATGAGCAGTTCTTC. V is TRBV7-6 and J is TRBJ2-1; TRBD1 is a possible D gene (7 bases). The CDR3 length is 15 residues. V was clipped by 2 bases and J by 6 bases, with 14 bases between them. Germline loops: CDR1 SGHVS, CDR2 FNYEAQ.

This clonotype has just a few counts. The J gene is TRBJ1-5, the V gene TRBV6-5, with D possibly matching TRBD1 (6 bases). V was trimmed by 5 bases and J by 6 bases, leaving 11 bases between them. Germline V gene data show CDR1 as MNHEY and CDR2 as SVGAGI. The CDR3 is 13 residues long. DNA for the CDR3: TGTGCCAGCAGTATGACAGGAGGTCAGCCCCAGCATTTT. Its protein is CASSMTGGQPQHF.

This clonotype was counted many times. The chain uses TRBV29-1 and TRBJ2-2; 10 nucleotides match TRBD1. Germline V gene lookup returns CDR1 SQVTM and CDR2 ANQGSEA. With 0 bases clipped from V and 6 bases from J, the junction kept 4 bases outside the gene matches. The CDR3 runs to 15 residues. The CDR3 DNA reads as TGCAGCGTTGAAGACGTGGGACAGGGGCCCGGGGAGCTGTTTTTT. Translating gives CSVEDVGQGPGELFF.

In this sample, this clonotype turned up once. The CDR3 DNA reads as TGTGCCAGCAGTGGTTCGGGGGGCCCAGAGACCCAGTACTTC. Translation: CASSGSGGPETQYF. The chain joins TRBV6-1 to TRBJ2-5, with D possibly being TRBD2 (7 bases). Germline V gene data show CDR1 as MNHNS and CDR2 as SASEGT. The CDR3 length is 14 residues. V gave up 4 bases and J gave up 4 bases, with 13 bases separating them.

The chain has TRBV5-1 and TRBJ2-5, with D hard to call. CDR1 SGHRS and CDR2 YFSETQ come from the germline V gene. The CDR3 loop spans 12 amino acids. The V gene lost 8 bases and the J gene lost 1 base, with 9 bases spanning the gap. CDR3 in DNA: TGCGCCAGTCGGCCGGGCCAAGAGACCCAGTACTTC. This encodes CASRPGQETQYF.

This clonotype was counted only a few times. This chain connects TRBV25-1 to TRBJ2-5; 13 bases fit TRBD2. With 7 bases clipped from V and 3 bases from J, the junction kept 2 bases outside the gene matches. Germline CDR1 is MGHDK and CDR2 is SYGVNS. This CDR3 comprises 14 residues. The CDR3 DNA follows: TGTGCCAGCAACGGGACTAGCGGGAAAGAGACCCAGTACTTC. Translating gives CASNGTSGKETQYF. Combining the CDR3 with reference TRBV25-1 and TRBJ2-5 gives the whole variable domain EADIYQTPRYLVIGTGKKITLECSQTMGHDKMYWYQQDPGMELHLIHYSYGVNSTEKGDLSSESTVSRIRTEHFPLTLESARPSHTSQYLCASNGTSGKETQYFGPGTRLLVL.

CDR3 residues: CSVEVGDSGYGYTF. As DNA, the CDR3 is TGCAGCGTTGAAGTGGGGGACTCCGGCTATGGCTACACCTTC. V is TRBV29-1 and J is TRBJ1-2; D is possibly TRBD1 (5 bases). Per the germline V gene, CDR1 is SQVTM and CDR2 is ANQGSEA. CDR3 length: 14 amino acids. With 1 base removed from V and 4 bases from J, the gap between germline ends came to 13 bases.

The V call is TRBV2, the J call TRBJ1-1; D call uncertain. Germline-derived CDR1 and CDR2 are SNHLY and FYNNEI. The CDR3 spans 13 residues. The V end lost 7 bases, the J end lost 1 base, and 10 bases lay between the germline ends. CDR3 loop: CASNQHENTEAFF. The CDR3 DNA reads TGTGCCAGCAACCAACACGAGAACACTGAAGCTTTCTTT.

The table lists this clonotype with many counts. CDR3 loop: CASSVQGSPYNEQFF. In DNA, the CDR3 is TGCGCCAGCAGCGTACAGGGGTCCCCCTACAATGAGCAGTTCTTC. The rearrangement joins TRBV5-1 to TRBJ2-1, with TRBD1 identical over 7 bases. The CDR3 has 15 amino acids. Trimming cost V 4 bases and J 2 bases; bases outside gene matches: 6. The germline V gene has CDR1 SGHRS and CDR2 YFSETQ.

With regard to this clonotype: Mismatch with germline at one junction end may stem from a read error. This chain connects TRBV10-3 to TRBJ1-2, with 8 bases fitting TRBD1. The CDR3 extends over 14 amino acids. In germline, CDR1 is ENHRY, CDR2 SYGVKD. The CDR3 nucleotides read TGTGCCATCAGTGAGGGACAGGGAAACTATGGCGACACCTTC. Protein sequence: CAISEGQGNYGDTF.

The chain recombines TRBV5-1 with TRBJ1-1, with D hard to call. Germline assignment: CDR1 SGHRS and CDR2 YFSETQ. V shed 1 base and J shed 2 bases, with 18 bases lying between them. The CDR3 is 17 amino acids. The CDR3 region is CASSLKTGRAVNTEAFF. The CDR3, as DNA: TGCGCCAGCAGCTTGAAAACTGGTCGGGCAGTAAACACTGAAGCTTTCTTT.

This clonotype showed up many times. As DNA, the CDR3 is TGTGCCAGCAGTTCCGGGACAGGGTCCTACAATGAGCAGTTCTTC. Translated: CASSSGTGSYNEQFF. The chain uses TRBV11-2 and TRBJ2-1, with 9 bases identical to TRBD1. The CDR3 is 15 residues long. The V and J ends lost 6 bases and 1 base, in that order; junction bases with no gene match: 4. Germline CDR1 reads SGHAT; CDR2 reads FQNNGV.

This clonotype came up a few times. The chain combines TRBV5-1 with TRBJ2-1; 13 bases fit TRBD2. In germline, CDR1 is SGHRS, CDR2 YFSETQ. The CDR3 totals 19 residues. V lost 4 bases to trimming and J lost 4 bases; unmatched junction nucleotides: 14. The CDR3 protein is CASSDLGLAGASGYNEQFF. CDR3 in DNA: TGCGCCAGCAGCGACCTCGGACTAGCGGGGGCCTCAGGGTACAATGAGCAGTTCTTC.